The clone carrying this T cell receptor (beta chain) was picked up a small number of times. Beta-chain TCR CDR3 regions were amplified from RNA transcripts. The library came from an HTBI-primed first-round RT-PCR and a second-round multiplex PCR. TCRdb called the multiplex PCR reads again in MiXCR, with one record for every CDR3 protein. The sample shows approximately 700,000 distinct CDR3 sequences, about two fifths of them seen only once. The data were obtained in a study of Graves' ophthalmopathy and Graves' hyperthyroidism. What was sequenced was peripheral blood. The sequence was obtained from an adult man with Graves' ophthalmopathy.

CDR3 amino acids: CASSSEFGGLYNSPLHF. The CDR3 DNA sequence: TGCGCCAGCAGCTCCGAGTTTGGGGGCCTCTATAATTCACCCCTCCACTTT. The J gene is TRBJ1-6, the V gene TRBV5-1; possibly TRBD1 for D (6 bases). In germline, CDR1 is SGHRS, CDR2 YFSETQ. The CDR3 runs to 17 residues. V was pared by 3 bases and J by 3 bases, with 16 bases between.